This T cell receptor (beta chain) was documented in a study of T cells in Graves' hyperthyroidism and ophthalmopathy (dated by TCRdb to the late 2010s). Concerning the study at large: A discovery cohort of about a hundred patients, roughly 40 with Graves' ophthalmopathy and 55 to 65 with stable Graves' hyperthyroidism, was used to find distinguishing TCR V-J signatures. According to the paper, TCR Vbeta CDR3 sequencing was carried out on approximately 140 peripheral blood samples, which came from more than 40 ophthalmopathy, about 75 hyperthyroidism and approximately 17 progressor patients. Once sampling was done, hyperthyroidism patients were given methimazole at a starting dose of 30 mg daily, whereas ophthalmopathy patients were given high-dose intravenous methylprednisolone. Prospective prediction of ophthalmopathy was tested in an independent validation cohort of fewer than 20 hyperthyroidism patients and 15 to 17 patients who later progressed to ophthalmopathy. Thyroid tissue and blood T-cell repertoires from several Graves' hyperthyroidism patients were also compared in the study. The 90 to 100 discovery patients were randomly divided into training and test sets at a 7:3 ratio. Study-wide conclusions, independent of this receptor: Blood samples also contained most of the expanded thyroid clonotypes (frequency above 0.001), which suggests that blood repertoires may reflect thyroid immune responses. During validation, the model predicted progression to ophthalmopathy a median of about 6.3 months ahead of onset, with roughly 65% sensitivity and about 75% specificity. No statistical method was used to set the sample size in advance, and investigators knew the group allocation. A model built on a 13 V-J signature distinguished ophthalmopathy from stable hyperthyroidism, reaching roughly 88% sensitivity and about 81% specificity in cross-validation and 80%/75% in testing.

Amplification of TCR beta CDR3 regions was carried out from RNA transcripts. The TCR CDR3 was subjected to a first round of RT-PCR using the HTBI primer set and the Qiagen OneStep RT-PCR kit. Libraries were constructed in a second round of multiplex PCR, after which size selection and purification were carried out. Libraries were sequenced paired-end with 100 bp reads on an Illumina HiSeq2000. In the paper's pipeline: SOAPnuke was used to process the raw data, removing reads that contained adapters or uncalled bases, had a mean Phred below 15, or lacked an exact match to the constant primer or identifier. High-quality paired reads were merged using COPE v1.2.5, and each unique nucleotide sequence was defined as a clonotype. MiTCR v1.1 was used to align the clonotypes against IMGT TRBV, TRBD and TRBJ reference segments. Only V-J combinations with frequency above 0.0001, covering 99.2% of repertoires, were analysed. The TCS score was defined as F50 (clonal expansion) divided by E x V (chaos), with BLOSUM62-based TCRdist calculated between CDR3 peptides within each V-J. Welch's t-statistics and random forest reduced some 510 V-J features to around 14, which were used in a naive Bayes classifier (R e1071). The Morisita-Horn index was used to measure how similar the thyroid and blood repertoires were. TCRdb itself trimmed the public reads at Q25 with fastp, ran MiXCR and retained productive beta chains. Every distinct CDR3 protein forms one entry, paired with its most common genes and DNA. In this record, the V and J calls reflect TCRdb's handling and not the investigators' own analysis. Counted in this sample were 550,000 to 600,000 distinct CDR3 sequences; about 45% of them appeared once. The ten largest clones take up around 20% of the sample.

Any patient with an uncontrolled infection, another autoimmune disease, pregnancy or lactation was excluded. Clinical symptoms, serum thyroxine and TRAb, thyroid ultrasound, and orbital computed tomography formed the basis for the diagnoses. Total RNA was extracted using Trizol reagent, and RNA quality was assessed on an Agilent 2100 Bioanalyzer. The germline V gene encodes CDR1 SEHNR and CDR2 FQNEAQ (reference sequence). Deletion took 2 bases off V and 0 bases off J, with a span of 11 bases between the germline ends. The CDR3 sequence holds 15 residues, the cysteine and phenylalanine included. Only the CDR3 region is kept as DNA, spanning 45 bases read in frame from base 1. Points on this clonotype: The antigen it binds to is not known. No quality values exist for individual bases; no much larger clone is one base distant.

The rearrangement combines TRBV7-9 with TRBJ2-7, with the D gene not clear enough to name. The clonotype comes from an adult woman with Graves' disease, either hyperthyroidism or ophthalmopathy (not recorded which). Sequenced: peripheral blood or thyroid tissue (not recorded which). CDR3 reads: CASSLPGRDSYEQYF. The nucleotide sequence reads TGTGCCAGCAGCTTACCGGGTAGAGACTCCTACGAGCAGTACTTC.